This T cell receptor beta chain was obtained from a study of tumor-infiltrating lymphocytes in primary liver carcinoma. Overall study: Staging of the tumors gave T1-T3 N0M0, with widths of about 4 to 10 cm. Samples produced roughly 3.5 to 7.5 million productive TCRbeta reads, comparable across tissue types. Findings and caveats of the study: Relative to blood, tumors carried a significantly larger fraction of the repertoire in their top 250 clones (p = 0.039). Researchers found tumor-adjacent and tumor-blood pairs overlapped less than tumor region pairs.

The study co-extracted DNA and RNA from roughly 20-30 mg of unsorted bulk tissue. Total RNA amounting to roughly 480 ng was the source from which TCR beta cDNA was made with a constant-region primer. It was through three nested multiplex PCR rounds of slightly modified ARM-PCR that TCR beta libraries arose. TCRdb ran MiXCR on the multiplex PCR reads and lists one entry per CDR3 protein. The sample lists 50,000 to 65,000 distinct CDR3 sequences; about 65% were seen once. This clonotype was seen a few times. Antigen unknown. Since the CDR3 does not end with the conserved phenylalanine or tryptophan, this likely comes from a read error. The sample taken for sequencing was liver tumor tissue from sampling region 4. Documented subset: tumor region T4, right-lateral pole. This receptor was obtained from a man aged 35-49 years with primary liver carcinoma and hepatitis B virus infection.

The DNA of the CDR3 is TGTGCCAGCAGCCAATGGGGAGGGACCCAGTACTTA. Protein: CASSQWGGTQYL. This sequence joins TRBV4-2 and TRBJ2-5; D is perhaps TRBD2 (6 bases). From germline, CDR1 is LGHNA and CDR2 YNFKEQ. The CDR3 runs 12 residues. Trimming took 2 bases from V and 7 from J, leaving 8 bases between them.